This T cell receptor beta chain was documented in a study of early T cells in non-severe SARS-CoV-2 infection. Across the study: Sequencing input comprised bulk RNA from unsorted whole blood; chain pairing was not available.

Individual cDNA molecules each received unique molecular identifiers attached to them. TCRdb re-called the 5' RACE reads with MiXCR, one entry per CDR3 protein. The sample lists tens of thousands of distinct CDR3 sequences, around 14% seen once, with 4% to 5% in the top ten. Points from the study as a whole: Matching with VDJdb favored anti-spike CD8 responses (missing private and CD4 specificities).

The germline V gene encodes CDR1 DFQATT and CDR2 SNEGSKA (reference sequence). The CDR3 extends over 15 amino acids. V trimming: 5 bases; J trimming: 7 bases; junction bases outside the gene matches: 5. This clonotype occurred a few times. Its antigen is undetermined. The V and J genes are TRBV20-1 and TRBJ2-1, with 16 bases identical to TRBD2. This TCR was sampled from an adult who was a healthcare worker with PCR-confirmed SARS-CoV-2 infection or an uninfected control (not recorded which). The source material was whole blood. CDR3: CSAQGLAGGPNEQFF. CDR3 DNA: TGCAGTGCTCAGGGACTAGCGGGGGGGCCGAATGAGCAGTTCTTC.